Sequencing of this T cell receptor beta chain was carried out in a study of blood T cell repertoires in COVID-19. From germline, CDR1 is SEHNR and CDR2 FQNEAQ (reference sequence). This CDR3 is 15 amino acids long. The ends lost 4 bases at V and 4 bases at J; junction bases unmatched: 7. The data were produced by immunoSEQ multiplex PCR, yet TCRdb's version contains in-frame clones alone and is incomplete. Of about 51,000 clones listed, approximately 78% are singletons. The source of this sequence is a human donor with acute or convalescent COVID-19. The donor label of this sample is uncertain. This rearrangement joins TRBV7-9 to TRBJ2-1; 7 bases align to TRBD2. The specimen sequenced was peripheral blood. CDR3 DNA sequence: TGTGCCAGCAGCTCCCCGGGACTAACATACAATGAGCAGTTCTTC. It encodes CASSSPGLTYNEQFF.